The TCR beta chain described here comes from a study of PD-1 blockade in mismatch repair-deficient tumors (dated by TCRdb to 2017 to 2019). For the wider study: The trial enrolled just over 85 consecutive patients with under 15 mismatch repair-deficient cancer types between September 2013 and late 2016, all previously treated and progressing. Deep sequencing of TCR CDR3 regions was used to track tumor-associated T cell clones in peripheral blood of patients responding to PD-1 blockade.

Study-wide conclusions, independent of this receptor: After pembrolizumab, tumor-resident clones, which were often undetectable in blood before treatment, expanded rapidly and then contracted, generally ahead of radiologic responses.

Mismatch repair deficiency in every enrolled patient was established by polymerase chain reaction or immunohistochemistry. TCR sequencing was performed for a few patients who responded to pembrolizumab therapy. Pembrolizumab PD-1 blockade was prospectively tested in advanced mismatch repair-deficient cancers, regardless of tissue of origin, in the phase II trial. Peripheral blood T cell samples were gathered serially, both before PD-1 blockade started and at multiple time points afterward. Blood sampling times were expressed in weeks after the first pembrolizumab dose. A remark on this clone: Its specific antigen is unknown. Per-nucleotide qualities are absent, and no much larger clonotype sits a single base away.

From cysteine to phenylalanine, the CDR3 is 16 amino acids long. CDR3 DNA is the only sequence kept; it has 48 bases, read in frame from the first base. V loses 10 bases at its end and J loses 2 bases; junction bases beyond the gene matches: 7. For CDR1 and CDR2, the germline V gene lists ENHRY and SYGVKD. Library preparation employed the immunoSEQ multiplex PCR assay. TCRdb obtained this table from immuneACCESS and retained in-frame rearrangements with V and J assigned. These tables miss some clones; where compared with another copy, unresolved V genes account for less than half of the shortfall, and the remainder is unexplained. In this sample the table shows 120,000 or so clones, about 88% of which occur a single time. 13% of the sample belongs to the ten largest clones.

Sequenced material: peripheral blood, taken 44 weeks after starting pembrolizumab. The TCR originated in an adult with mismatch repair-deficient cancer. The rearrangement joined TRBV10-3 to TRBJ2-2; 13 central nucleotides agree with TRBD2. This receptor has the CDR3 CATGLAGEVNTGELFF. The nucleotide sequence is TGTGCCACCGGACTAGCGGGAGAGGTTAACACCGGGGAGCTGTTTTTT.